This T cell receptor beta chain was identified in a study of cytomegalovirus exposure and HLA in healthy donors. Study results and limitations: According to reports, the classifier identified cytomegalovirus status with high specificity and sensitivity. Solely CMV serostatus was available to characterize immune exposure.

Notes on this clone: The antigen is unknown.

PCR amplification relied on 60 Vbeta primers (plus 13 Jbeta primers). Clones were sequenced by immunoSEQ multiplex PCR, and TCRdb holds only the in-frame ones, with some missing. The table has around 120,000 clones, under 80% seen once. The V segment lost 4 bases and the J segment 3 bases; nucleotides outside the gene matches: 20. Per the germline V gene, CDR1 is SGHKS and CDR2 is YYEKEE (reference sequence). The CDR3 loop spans 19 amino acids. The V call is TRBV5-5, the J call TRBJ2-7, with TRBD2 identical over 9 bases. Sequenced sample: PBMCs. The sequence came from a man between 60 and 70 years old in good health and CMV-seropositive. The CDR3 sequence: CASSHTIGRYSGSGYEQYF. The CDR3, as DNA: TGTGCCAGCAGCCATACCATTGGACGATATAGCGGGAGTGGCTACGAGCAGTACTTC.